One sample yielded the 19 T cell receptor beta chains listed below, sequenced in a study of response to subunit inactivated influenza vaccine. One entry per CDR3 protein results from TCRdb running MiXCR on the RT-PCR reads. The sample has about 180,000 distinct CDR3 sequences; about 10% are singletons. The sample in question was CD8+ T cells sorted from PBMCs, obtained about 24 months after vaccination. The receptors derive from a man aged 45 to 75 who received an inactivated influenza vaccine.

V is TRBV12-3 or TRBV12-4 and J is TRBJ1-1, with TRBD1 matching 7 bases. CDR3 length: 16 residues. V trimming: 3 bases; J trimming: 6 bases; junction bases outside the gene matches: 13. The CDR3 sequence: CASSFRANRGSSEAFF. CDR3 sequence (DNA): TGTGCCAGCAGTTTTCGGGCGAACAGGGGCAGCTCTGAAGCTTTCTTT.

This clonotype was seen a handful of times. The chain links TRBV12-3 or TRBV12-4 to TRBJ2-2; no firm D call. V lost 5 bases and J lost 6, with 10 bases in between. The CDR3 contains 13 residues. CDR3 DNA: TGTGCCAGCAGTATTACAGAATCCGGGGAGCTGTTTTTT. Its protein is CASSITESGELFF.

CDR3 residues: CASSQVQGVSLNNEQFF. CDR3 coding DNA: TGCGCCAGCAGCCAAGTACAAGGGGTATCCTTAAACAATGAGCAGTTCTTC. The genes are TRBV4-3 and TRBJ2-1, with D maybe TRBD1 (5 bases). Germline values: CDR1 LGHNA, CDR2 YSLEER. Trimming removed 1 base at V and 5 bases at J, with 18 bases between. This CDR3 has 17 amino acids.

This clonotype occurred a few times. V usage is TRBV14 and J usage is TRBJ2-3; D is uncertain. Germline loops: CDR1 SGHDN, CDR2 FVKESK. V was shortened by 1 base and J by 0 bases, with 14 bases between the two germline ends. This CDR3 is 17 amino acids long. Here the CDR3 DNA reads TGTGCCAGCAGCCAAGTTCCGGCCGGTTATAGCACAGATACGCAGTATTTT. Its translation: CASSQVPAGYSTDTQYF.

The chain uses TRBV11-2 and TRBJ1-5; weak D call: TRBD1 (6 bases). In germline, CDR1 is SGHAT, CDR2 FQNNGV. The CDR3 covers 15 residues. The germline V and J ends were trimmed by 5 bases and 5 bases, with 16 bases remaining between them. CDR3 loop: CASSPTGEAYQPQHF. In DNA form, the CDR3 reads TGTGCCAGCAGCCCGACAGGCGAAGCCTATCAGCCCCAGCATTTT. Together with reference TRBV11-2 and TRBJ1-5, the CDR3 gives the full variable domain: EAGVAQSPRYKIIEKRQSVAFWCNPISGHATLYWYQQILGQGPKLLIQFQNNGVVDDSQLPKDRFSAERLKGVDSTLKIQPAKLEDSAVYLCASSPTGEAYQPQHFGDGTRLSIL.

This chain joins TRBV5-6 and TRBJ2-1; D unclear. V lost 3 bases, J lost 0 bases, and 10 bases lay in between. CDR1 is SGHDT and CDR2 is YYEEEE in the germline V gene. The length of the CDR3 is 15 residues. The CDR3 DNA is TGTGCCAGCAGCTATGACAAAATCTCCTACAATGAGCAGTTCTTC. This codes for CASSYDKISYNEQFF.

This clonotype was counted only a few times. The V gene is TRBV9, the J gene TRBJ1-2; TRBD1 aligns across 7 bases. After removal of 1 base from V and 4 bases from J, the junction contained 1 base not matched to a gene. This CDR3 contains 13 residues. CDR1 SGDLS and CDR2 YYNGEE come from the germline V gene. The CDR3 sequence is CASSVRDSYGYTF. CDR3 nucleotide sequence: TGTGCCAGCAGCGTACGGGACAGCTATGGCTACACCTTC.

The chain employs TRBV14 and TRBJ1-3, with a weak D call TRBD1 (6 bases). CDR1 and CDR2 from the germline V gene are SGHDN and FVKESK. CDR3 length: 16 residues. Deletions cut 4 bases from V and 0 bases from J, with 13 bases between. The CDR3: CASSPGHPSSGNTIYF. The CDR3, as DNA: TGTGCCAGCAGCCCGGGACATCCAAGCTCTGGAAACACCATATATTTT.

This clonotype showed up just a few times. The rearrangement uses TRBV6-1 and TRBJ2-3; either TRBD1 or TRBD2 may supply D (5 bases each). This CDR3 has 15 amino acids. The V end lost 6 bases, the J end lost 7 bases, and 20 bases lay between the germline ends. CDR1 is MNHNS, CDR2 SASEGT, per germline. DNA of the CDR3: TGTGCCAGCAGAAAAGGGACCGGTGCGTTGTATACGCAGTATTTT. Translation: CASRKGTGALYTQYF.

This clonotype was counted only a few times. This rearrangement joins TRBV20-1 to TRBJ2-7, with TRBD1 matching over 7 bases. The CDR3 is 14 amino acids. With 5 bases clipped from V and 2 bases from J, the junction kept 9 bases outside the gene matches. CDR1 is DFQATT, CDR2 SNEGSKA, per germline (reference sequence). CDR3 nucleotide sequence: TGCAGTGCTGAAGACAGGGTTGGCCCCTACGAGCAGTACTTC. Translated: CSAEDRVGPYEQYF.

This clonotype turned up a few times. V usage is TRBV19 and J usage is TRBJ2-3; unclear D gene. The CDR3 length is 13 residues. Germline V gives CDR1 LNHDA, CDR2 SQIVND (reference sequence). Trimming left V 3 bases short and J 3 bases short, with 7 bases between. The CDR3 bases are TGTGCCAGTAGTATCCTACAAACAGATACGCAGTATTTT. This sequence encodes CASSILQTDTQYF.

V is TRBV20-1 and J is TRBJ2-2, with TRBD2 as a possible D gene (5 bases). The germline gives CDR1 DFQATT, CDR2 SNEGSKA (reference sequence). The germline V and J ends were trimmed by 0 bases and 2 bases, with 10 bases remaining between them. The CDR3 contains 15 residues. The CDR3 DNA reads as TGCAGTGCTAGAGATAGTAGCGTTAACACCGGGGAGCTGTTTTTT. This encodes CSARDSSVNTGELFF.

The rearrangement joins TRBV7-2 to TRBJ2-1; 12 bases are a match to TRBD2. The length of the CDR3 is 14 residues. The V segment lost 5 bases and the J segment 5 bases; nucleotides outside the gene matches: 1. CDR1 is SGHTA, CDR2 FQGNSA, per germline. CDR3 loop: CASSRTSGNNEQFF. Written as DNA, the CDR3 is TGTGCCAGCAGCCGGACTAGCGGGAACAATGAGCAGTTCTTC. The variable domain in full, with the rest retrieved from reference TRBV7-2 and TRBJ2-1, is GAGVSQSPSNKVTEKGKDVELRCDPISGHTALYWYRQSLGQGLEFLIYFQGNSAPDKSGLPSDRFSAERTGGSVSTLTIQRTQQEDSAVYLCASSRTSGNNEQFFGPGTRLTVL.

In its sample, this clonotype was seen a few times. The genes are TRBV4-3 and TRBJ2-7; D is possibly TRBD1 (8 bases). Germline V gene data show CDR1 as LGHNA and CDR2 as YSLEER. CDR3 length: 18 residues. V shed 1 base and J shed 0 bases, with 19 bases lying between them. The CDR3 DNA follows: TGCGCCAGCAGCCAAGTGAGGAACAGGGGGGGGATCTCCTACGAGCAGTACTTC. It yields the protein CASSQVRNRGGISYEQYF.

The chain is built from TRBV24-1 and TRBJ1-4; D is uncertain. CDR3 length: 15 amino acids. V was cut by 4 bases and J by 5 bases, with 13 bases left in between. CDR1 is KGHDR, CDR2 SFDVKD, per germline. CDR3: CATSEGRYSNEKLFF. The CDR3 DNA sequence: TGTGCCACCAGTGAAGGGCGATACTCGAATGAAAAACTGTTTTTT.

The gene calls are TRBV28 and TRBJ1-6; D remains unclear. Trimming took 6 bases from V and 9 from J, leaving 15 bases between them. Per the germline V gene, CDR1 is MDHEN and CDR2 is SYDVKM. This CDR3 is 14 amino acids long. DNA of the CDR3: TGTGCCAGCAGACTGGTGGGCAGTTCTTCACCCCTCCACTTT. Translating it yields CASRLVGSSSPLHF.

The genes are TRBV30 and TRBJ2-7; tentatively, D is TRBD1 or TRBD2 (6 bases each). Per germline, CDR1 GTSNPN and CDR2 SVGIG (reference sequence). The CDR3 extends over 13 amino acids. V lost 7 bases to trimming and J lost 4 bases, with 17 bases between them. The CDR3 DNA sequence: TGTGCCTCGACGGGGGCAAACTTTTACGAGCAGTACTTC. As protein: CASTGANFYEQYF.

A few counts support this clonotype. The gene calls are TRBV9 and TRBJ2-7; D could derive from TRBD1 or TRBD2 (5 bases each). Trimming shortened V by 3 bases and J by 3 bases, and 10 bases separated the two germline ends. CDR1 is SGDLS, CDR2 YYNGEE, per germline. The CDR3 length is 13 residues. DNA of the CDR3: TGTGCCAGCAGCGAACGGGACGGCTACGAGCAGTACTTC. Translating it yields CASSERDGYEQYF.

This clonotype was detected ten times or more. V usage is TRBV12-3 or TRBV12-4 and J usage is TRBJ1-1; D gene unclear. There are 14 residues in the CDR3. V gave up 2 bases and J gave up 8 bases, with 15 bases separating them. This chain's CDR3 is CASSLSSEITEAFF. The CDR3 DNA sequence: TGTGCCAGCAGTTTAAGCTCCGAAATAACCGAAGCTTTCTTT.